What follows are 30 T cell receptor beta chains derived from one specimen sequenced in a study of a mutant IDH1 vaccine in newly diagnosed glioma. These receptors have no known antigen. Documented time point: week 23, last vaccination. The vaccine gave 300 ug of a 20-mer mutant IDH1 peptide subcutaneously per dose. Repertoires were generated with immunoSEQ multiplex PCR, while TCRdb's copy carries only in-frame clones and drops some. Of some 30,000 clones detected, around nine tenths appear once; the ten largest clones hold around 2.6%. Sample: PBMCs, taken from a glioma patient whose treatment included an IDH1 peptide vaccine. The origin of the receptors is a man between 40 and 49 years old with glioma.

V gene TRBV30 combines with J gene TRBJ2-6; D gene ambiguous. Looked up from germline, CDR1 is GTSNPN and CDR2 is SVGIG (reference sequence). The V end was cut by 3 bases, the J end by 0 bases, with 9 bases between. This CDR3 spans 15 amino acids. For the CDR3, the DNA is TGTGCCTGGAGACCTAGACTCTCTGGGGCCAACGTCCTGACTTTC. Protein sequence: CAWRPRLSGANVLTF.

The chain recombines TRBV28 with TRBJ1-2, with D perhaps matching TRBD1 (5 bases). Germline V gene sequence: CDR1 MDHEN, CDR2 SYDVKM. Trimming took off 6 bases at V and 2 bases at J, with 10 bases between the two ends. This CDR3 is 13 amino acids long. Written as DNA, the CDR3 is TGTGCCAGCAGCCAACAGGAGAACTATGGCTACACCTTC. It yields the protein CASSQQENYGYTF.

The J gene is TRBJ1-5, the V gene TRBV28; 8 bases map to TRBD1. Germline trimming cut 5 bases from V and 2 bases from J; bases unmatched to any gene: 8. CDR3 length: 16 residues. Germline V gene sequence: CDR1 MDHEN, CDR2 SYDVKM. CDR3 in amino acids: CASSHPRTGRNQPQHF. The CDR3 coding sequence is TGTGCCAGCAGTCATCCTCGGACAGGGCGCAATCAGCCCCAGCATTTT. The full variable domain, completed using reference TRBV28 and TRBJ1-5, is DVKVTQSSRYLVKRTGEKVFLECVQDMDHENMFWYRQDPGLGLRLIYFSYDVKMKEKGDIPEGYSVSREKKERFSLILESASTNQTSMYLCASSHPRTGRNQPQHFGDGTRLSIL.

The rearrangement uses TRBV5-1 and TRBJ2-5; 12 bases match TRBD2. Germline-derived CDR1 and CDR2 are SGHRS and YFSETQ. Trimming cost V 4 bases and J 4 bases; bases outside gene matches: 8. CDR3 length: 16 amino acids. The CDR3 DNA reads TGCGCCAGCAGCGGGCTAGCGGGAGGGTCGGCAGAGACCCAGTACTTC. The encoded protein is CASSGLAGGSAETQYF. Looking up the rest from reference TRBV5-1 and TRBJ2-5 gives the full variable domain: KAGVTQTPRYLIKTRGQQVTLSCSPISGHRSVSWYQQTPGQGLQFLFEYFSETQRNKGNFPGRFSGRQFSNSRSEMNVSTLELGDSALYLCASSGLAGGSAETQYFGPGTRLLVL.

V gene TRBV6-5 combines with J gene TRBJ2-5; 8 bases map to TRBD2. This CDR3 is 15 amino acids long. The J segment lost 5 bases and the V segment lost 5 bases, leaving 10 bases of the junction unmatched. Germline CDR1 MNHEY, CDR2 SVGAGI. CDR3 residues: CASSPLRGAGETQYF. CDR3 in DNA: TGTGCCAGCAGTCCATTGCGGGGGGCAGGGGAGACCCAGTACTTC.

The chain is built from TRBV5-4 and TRBJ1-2; TRBD1 matches 8 bases. V was pared by 2 bases and J by 6 bases, with 3 bases of the junction left unmatched. Germline V gene sequence: CDR1 SGHNT, CDR2 YYREEE (reference sequence). This CDR3 spans 13 amino acids. CDR3 DNA: TGTGCCAGCAGCTTCCAGGGGGCCCATGGCTACACCTTC. Its protein product is CASSFQGAHGYTF.

The chain is built from TRBV5-6 and TRBJ2-3; 11 positions match TRBD2. The V segment lost 4 bases and the J segment 5 bases; nucleotides outside the gene matches: 6. The germline V gene encodes CDR1 SGHDT and CDR2 YYEEEE. CDR3 length: 15 residues. The CDR3 bases are TGTGCCAGCAGCGACCCGGGACTAGCGGTAGATACGCAGTATTTT. Protein: CASSDPGLAVDTQYF. The complete variable domain, with remaining parts taken from reference TRBV5-6 and TRBJ2-3, reads DAGVTQSPTHLIKTRGQQVTLRCSPKSGHDTVSWYQQALGQGPQFIFQYYEEEERQRGNFPDRFSGHQFPNYSSELNVNALLLGDSALYLCASSDPGLAVDTQYFGPGTRLTVL.

The V gene is TRBV19, the J gene TRBJ1-2, with unresolved D. V was trimmed by 6 bases and J by 1 base, leaving 18 bases between them. This CDR3 contains 16 residues. Germline CDR1 LNHDA, CDR2 SQIVND (reference sequence). The CDR3: CASSREAQAYNYGYTF. CDR3 in DNA: TGTGCCAGTAGCCGAGAAGCCCAGGCCTATAACTATGGCTACACCTTC.

The chain combines TRBV4-1 with TRBJ1-1, with D maybe TRBD1 (5 bases). V lost 4 bases and J lost 6, with 21 bases in between. The CDR3 is 16 residues long. CDR1 MGHRA and CDR2 YSYEKL come from the germline V gene. The CDR3 sequence is CASSPLGRGPGPEAFF. CDR3 nucleotide sequence: TGCGCCAGCAGCCCCCTGGGAAGGGGACCGGGTCCTGAAGCTTTCTTT.

This chain joins TRBV9 and TRBJ2-1; TRBD1 agrees at 8 bases. The CDR3 runs to 13 residues. From germline, CDR1 is SGDLS and CDR2 YYNGEE. Trimming took 2 bases from V and 7 from J; bases not matched to a gene: 2. CDR3 in amino acids: CASSVDRANEQFF. As DNA, the CDR3 is TGTGCCAGCAGCGTGGACAGGGCAAATGAGCAGTTCTTC.

The J gene is TRBJ1-2, the V gene TRBV6-6, with 7 bases lining up with TRBD1. V was clipped by 0 bases and J by 6 bases; unmatched bases: 4. The CDR3 loop spans 14 amino acids. From germline, CDR1 is MNHNY and CDR2 SVGAGI (reference sequence). The CDR3 region is CASSYSNRGDGYTF. CDR3 nucleotides: TGTGCCAGCAGTTACTCGAACAGGGGAGATGGCTACACCTTC.

V usage is TRBV2 and J usage is TRBJ2-7; tentatively, D is TRBD1 or TRBD2 (5 bases each). Looked up from germline, CDR1 is SNHLY and CDR2 is FYNNEI. Trimming left V 8 bases short and J 2 bases short, with 19 bases between. CDR3 size: 15 residues. The CDR3: CASAPTWDGTYEQYF. CDR3 sequence (DNA): TGTGCCAGCGCACCCACTTGGGACGGAACCTACGAGCAGTACTTC.

The chain has TRBV5-1 and TRBJ1-5; D is possibly TRBD1 (6 bases). The CDR3 is 15 amino acids. The germline V and J ends were trimmed by 0 bases and 4 bases, with 11 bases remaining between them. Germline loops: CDR1 SGHRS, CDR2 YFSETQ. CDR3 residues: CASSLEAGANQPQHF. The CDR3 coding sequence is TGCGCCAGCAGCTTGGAGGCAGGGGCGAATCAGCCCCAGCATTTT.

The rearrangement links TRBV6-1 to TRBJ2-7, with 12 bases fitting TRBD1. Trimming took 6 bases from V and 1 from J; bases not matched to a gene: 1. This CDR3 has 14 residues. Germline lookup yields CDR1 MNHNS and CDR2 SASEGT. DNA of the CDR3: TGTGCCAGCAGGGGACAGGGGGCATCCTACGAGCAGTACGTC. Encoded protein: CASRGQGASYEQYV.

This clone is labeled medium-sized. The chain links TRBV29-1 to TRBJ2-2, with 7 bases aligning to TRBD2. CDR1 and CDR2 (germline): SQVTM, ANQGSEA. Trimming took 3 bases from V and 3 from J; bases not matched to a gene: 1. CDR3 length: 13 amino acids. CDR3: CSVESGDTGELFF. In DNA, the CDR3 is TGCAGCGTTGAGAGCGGGGACACCGGGGAGCTGTTTTTT.

CDR3 loop: CASSYEGTSGDNEQFF. The CDR3 DNA is TGTGCCAGCAGTTACGAGGGGACTAGCGGAGACAATGAGCAGTTCTTC. This chain links TRBV6-5 with TRBJ2-1; 11 nucleotides line up with TRBD2. Germline-derived CDR1 and CDR2 are MNHEY and SVGAGI. V was clipped by 2 bases and J by 5 bases; unmatched bases: 5. The CDR3 consists of 16 residues.

This clone was seen just once. J is TRBJ1-5 and V is TRBV2, with 8 bases lining up with TRBD1. Looked up from germline, CDR1 is SNHLY and CDR2 is FYNNEI. V lost 5 bases, J lost 6 bases, and 6 bases stayed unmatched. This CDR3 has 14 amino acids. The CDR3 nucleotides are TGTGCCAGCAGTCTACAGGGGGGGAGTCAGCCCCAGCATTTT. Translating gives CASSLQGGSQPQHF.

This clone has just a few counts. The chain is built from TRBV2 and TRBJ2-1; a weak D match, TRBD2 (5 bases). The CDR3 has 11 amino acids. In germline, CDR1 is SNHLY, CDR2 FYNNEI. Trimming removed 9 bases at V and 5 bases at J, with 8 bases between. CDR3 in DNA: TGTGCCAGTTCGCGGGACAATGAGCAGTTCTTC. Encoded protein: CASSRDNEQFF.

V is TRBV7-2 and J is TRBJ1-5, with D tentatively TRBD1 (6 bases). The CDR3 contains 16 residues. V was clipped by 1 base and J by 2 bases, with 12 bases between them. Germline CDR1 and CDR2: SGHTA and FQGNSA. CDR3 protein: CASSLGGGAGNQPQHF. The CDR3 DNA reads TGTGCCAGCAGCTTAGGTGGGGGCGCGGGCAATCAGCCCCAGCATTTT.

The gene calls are TRBV7-8 and TRBJ1-1; a weak D match, TRBD1 (6 bases). CDR1 SGHVS and CDR2 FQNEAQ come from the germline V gene. The CDR3 length is 17 residues. With 0 bases removed from V and 1 base from J, the gap between germline ends came to 15 bases. DNA for the CDR3: TGTGCCAGCAGCTTAGCCGCCTGGGACAAAAAGAACACTGAAGCTTTCTTT. Its protein is CASSLAAWDKKNTEAFF.

The V and J genes are TRBV29-1 and TRBJ2-5; D is undetermined. Looked up from germline, CDR1 is SQVTM and CDR2 is ANQGSEA. This CDR3 is built from 15 residues. V lost 1 base and J 5 bases, leaving 17 bases between the germline ends. CDR3 in DNA: TGCAGCGTTGAAGGCGGCAACGGCTCGCCTGAGACCCAGTACTTC. Protein product: CSVEGGNGSPETQYF.

The gene calls are TRBV6-1 and TRBJ1-2; D is undetermined. This CDR3 spans 12 amino acids. The germline V gene encodes CDR1 MNHNS and CDR2 SASEGT. V was shortened by 1 base and J by 4 bases, with 4 bases between the two germline ends. In nucleotides, the CDR3 is TGTGCCAGCAGTGAAGGGGGCTATGGCTACACCTTC. It codes for CASSEGGYGYTF.

V gene TRBV6-5 combines with J gene TRBJ1-5; possibly TRBD1 for D (6 bases). The germline V and J ends were trimmed by 6 bases and 2 bases, with 11 bases remaining between them. This CDR3 region has 14 residues. Germline V gene lookup returns CDR1 MNHEY and CDR2 SVGAGI. DNA for the CDR3: TGTGCCAGCAGAAACAGACAGGGCAATCAGCCCCAGCATTTT. It specifies CASRNRQGNQPQHF.

This rearrangement joins TRBV27 to TRBJ2-6, with 10 bases lining up with TRBD2. V lost 3 bases, J lost 1 base, and 9 bases stayed unmatched. The CDR3 is 19 residues long. From germline, CDR1 is MNHEY and CDR2 SMNVEV (reference sequence). CDR3 residues: CASSFLASGSLSGANVLTF. The CDR3, as DNA: TGTGCCAGCAGTTTTTTAGCTAGCGGGAGTTTGTCTGGGGCCAACGTCCTGACTTTC.

The V gene is TRBV27, the J gene TRBJ1-5, with 10 positions matching TRBD1. From germline, CDR1 is MNHEY and CDR2 SMNVEV (reference sequence). Losses at the gene ends were 6 bases for V and 4 bases for J; bases not matched to a gene: 18. CDR3 length: 19 residues. The CDR3 loop reads CASSLYRDRGSYFNQPQHF. The CDR3 DNA is TGTGCCAGCAGCCTGTACCGGGACAGGGGTTCATACTTTAATCAGCCCCAGCATTTT.

The V and J genes are TRBV18 and TRBJ2-1; D not certain. Trimming left V 3 bases short and J 0 bases short, with 12 bases between. Germline V gene sequence: CDR1 KGHSH, CDR2 LQKENI. This CDR3 is built from 16 residues. Here the CDR3 DNA reads TGTGCCAGCTCACCCCAGGCGGAAAGCTCCTACAATGAGCAGTTCTTC. It is translated as CASSPQAESSYNEQFF. The full variable domain, completed using reference TRBV18 and TRBJ2-1, is NAGVMQNPRHLVRRRGQEARLRCSPMKGHSHVYWYRQLPEEGLKFMVYLQKENIIDESGMPKERFSAEFPKEGPSILRIQQVVRGDSAAYFCASSPQAESSYNEQFFGPGTRLTVL.

This clone was found once. CDR3 nucleotide sequence: TGTGCCAGCAGTGGGGACAGCAATCAGCCCCAGCATTTT. Amino acid sequence: CASSGDSNQPQHF. The chain has TRBV6-4 and TRBJ1-5; a weak D match, TRBD1 (5 bases). The CDR3 is 13 residues long. V shed 4 bases and J shed 1 base, with 5 bases lying between them. Looked up from germline, CDR1 is MRHNA and CDR2 is SNTAGT.

The chain links TRBV10-3 to TRBJ1-1; D is undetermined. The CDR3 contains 15 residues. V lost 0 bases and J 0 bases, leaving 8 bases between the germline ends. Looked up from germline, CDR1 is ENHRY and CDR2 is SYGVKD. The CDR3 is CAISESEGMNTEAFF. CDR3 nucleotide sequence: TGTGCCATCAGTGAGTCGGAGGGAATGAACACTGAAGCTTTCTTT.

V usage is TRBV11-2 and J usage is TRBJ2-1; TRBD1 agrees at 12 bases. Germline lookup yields CDR1 SGHAT and CDR2 FQNNGV. The length of the CDR3 is 19 residues. The ends lost 0 bases at V and 4 bases at J; junction bases unmatched: 10. DNA of the CDR3: TGTGCCAGCAGCTTAGATTTGAGACGGGACAGGGGGCCTTACAATGAGCAGTTCTTC. This codes for CASSLDLRRDRGPYNEQFF.

The count of this clone is one. This chain connects TRBV5-4 to TRBJ1-1; 7 positions match TRBD1. J gave up 4 bases and V 4 bases, and 4 bases lay outside the gene matches. CDR3 length equals 13 residues. Germline V gene lookup returns CDR1 SGHNT and CDR2 YYREEE (reference sequence). DNA for the CDR3: TGTGCCAGCAGCCTCCAGGGGGGCACTGAAGCTTTCTTT. Translated, it gives CASSLQGGTEAFF. The variable domain in full, completed from reference TRBV5-4 and TRBJ1-1, reads ETGVTQSPTHLIKTRGQQVTLRCSSQSGHNTVSWYQQALGQGPQFIFQYYREEENGRGNFPPRFSGLQFPNYSSELNVNALELDDSALYLCASSLQGGTEAFFGQGTRLTVV.